This record looks at one T cell receptor (beta chain) sequence and its context. Its antigen is unknown. The data belong to a study of cytomegalovirus exposure and HLA in healthy donors. The V gene's germline CDR1 is MNHNS and CDR2 SASEGT. V lost 7 bases and J 8 bases, leaving 20 bases between the germline ends. CDR3 length: 14 residues. Study-level results: Testing in vitro showed a few CMV-associated chains specific for CMV antigens. The study recorded some 160 TCR beta chains that were cytomegalovirus-associated. What a later analysis showed was that several of the most significant clusters appeared linked to common viral pathogens. Analyses of presence/absence relied on an assumption of roughly uniform sequencing depth across donors.

Amplification used 60 Vbeta primers and 13 Jbeta primers. The table came from immunoSEQ multiplex PCR; TCRdb's copy has only in-frame clones and leaves some out. The sample records some 140,000 clones, more than 75% being singletons. The chain is built from TRBV6-1 and TRBJ1-2; D is possibly TRBD1 (6 bases). Sequencing input: PBMCs. This receptor was taken from a female donor in good health and CMV-seronegative. The CDR3 region is CASTRPGEFGGYTF. The CDR3, as DNA: TGTGCCAGCACCAGGCCAGGGGAATTTGGCGGCTACACCTTC.